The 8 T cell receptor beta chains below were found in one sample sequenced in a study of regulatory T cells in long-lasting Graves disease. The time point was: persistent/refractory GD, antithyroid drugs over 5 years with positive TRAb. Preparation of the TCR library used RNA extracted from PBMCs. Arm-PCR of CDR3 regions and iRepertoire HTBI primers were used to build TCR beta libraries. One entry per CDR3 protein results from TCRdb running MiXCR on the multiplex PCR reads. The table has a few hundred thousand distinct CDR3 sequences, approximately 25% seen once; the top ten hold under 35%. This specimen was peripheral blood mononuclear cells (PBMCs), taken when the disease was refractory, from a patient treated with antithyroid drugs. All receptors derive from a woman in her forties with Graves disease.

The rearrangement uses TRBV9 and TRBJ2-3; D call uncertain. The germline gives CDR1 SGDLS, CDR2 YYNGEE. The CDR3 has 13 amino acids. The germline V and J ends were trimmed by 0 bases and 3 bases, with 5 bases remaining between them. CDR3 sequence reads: CASSVGTTDTQYF. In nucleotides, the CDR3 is TGTGCCAGCAGCGTAGGTACAACAGATACGCAGTATTTT.

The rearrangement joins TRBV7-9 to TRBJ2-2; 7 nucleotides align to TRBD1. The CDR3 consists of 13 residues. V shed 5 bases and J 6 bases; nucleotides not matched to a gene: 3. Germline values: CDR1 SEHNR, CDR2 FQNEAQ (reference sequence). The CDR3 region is CASSKTGAGELFF. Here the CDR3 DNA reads TGTGCCAGCAGCAAAACAGGGGCCGGGGAGCTGTTTTTT.

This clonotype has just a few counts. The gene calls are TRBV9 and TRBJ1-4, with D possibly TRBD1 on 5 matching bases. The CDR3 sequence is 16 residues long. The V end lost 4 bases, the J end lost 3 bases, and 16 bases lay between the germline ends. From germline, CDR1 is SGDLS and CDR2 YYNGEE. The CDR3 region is CASSRGDRAANEKLFF. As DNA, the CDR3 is TGTGCCAGCAGCAGAGGGGACCGGGCGGCTAATGAAAAACTGTTTTTT.

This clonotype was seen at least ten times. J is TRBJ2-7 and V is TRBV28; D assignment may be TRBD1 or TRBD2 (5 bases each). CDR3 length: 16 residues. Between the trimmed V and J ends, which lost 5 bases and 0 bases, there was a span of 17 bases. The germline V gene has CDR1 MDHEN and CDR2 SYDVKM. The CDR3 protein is CASSPRGGYSSYEQYF. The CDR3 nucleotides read TGTGCCAGCAGTCCTCGGGGCGGTTACAGCTCCTACGAGCAGTACTTC. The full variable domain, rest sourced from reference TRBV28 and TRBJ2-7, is DVKVTQSSRYLVKRTGEKVFLECVQDMDHENMFWYRQDPGLGLRLIYFSYDVKMKEKGDIPEGYSVSREKKERFSLILESASTNQTSMYLCASSPRGGYSSYEQYFGPGTRLTVT.

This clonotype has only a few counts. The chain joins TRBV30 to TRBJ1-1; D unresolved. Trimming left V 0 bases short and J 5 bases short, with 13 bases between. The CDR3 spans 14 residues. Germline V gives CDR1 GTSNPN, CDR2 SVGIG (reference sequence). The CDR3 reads CAWSVLVSGTEAFF. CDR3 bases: TGTGCCTGGAGTGTACTAGTCTCGGGTACTGAAGCTTTCTTT. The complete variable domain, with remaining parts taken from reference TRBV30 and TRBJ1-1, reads SQTIHQWPATLVQPVGSPLSLECTVEGTSNPNLYWYRQAAGRGLQLLFYSVGIGQISSEVPQNLSASRPQDRQFILSSKKLLLSDSGFYLCAWSVLVSGTEAFFGQGTRLTVV.

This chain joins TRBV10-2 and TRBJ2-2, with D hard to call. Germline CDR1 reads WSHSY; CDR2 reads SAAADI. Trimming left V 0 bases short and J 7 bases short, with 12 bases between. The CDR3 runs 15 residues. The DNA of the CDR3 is TGCGCCAGCAGTGAGTCGGAACCCTTCGACGGGGAGCTGTTTTTT. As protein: CASSESEPFDGELFF.

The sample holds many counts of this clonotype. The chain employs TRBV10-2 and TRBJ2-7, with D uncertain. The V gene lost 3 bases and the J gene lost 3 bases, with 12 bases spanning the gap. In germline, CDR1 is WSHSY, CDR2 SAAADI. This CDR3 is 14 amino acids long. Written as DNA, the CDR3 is TGCGCCAGCAGTGACCATGAAACTCTCTACGAGCAGTACTTC. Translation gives CASSDHETLYEQYF.

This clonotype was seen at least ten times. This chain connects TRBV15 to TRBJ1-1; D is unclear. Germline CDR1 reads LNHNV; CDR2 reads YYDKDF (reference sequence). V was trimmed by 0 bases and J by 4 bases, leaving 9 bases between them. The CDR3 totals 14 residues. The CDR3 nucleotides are TGTGCCACCAGCAGAGATGGACGGATCACTGAAGCTTTCTTT. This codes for CATSRDGRITEAFF.